Below are 18 T cell receptor beta chains sequenced from a single sample in a study of T cell responses to AZD1222 COVID-19 vaccine. Some clones are missing from TCRdb's copy, which holds only in-frame ones; the method was immunoSEQ multiplex PCR. The sample lists 130,000 or so clones; around 84% were seen once. The sample in question was peripheral blood, obtained on day 0 of AZD1222 vaccination. The receptors derive from an adult in good health.

The J gene is TRBJ1-2, the V gene TRBV13, with unresolved D. V was clipped by 1 base and J by 8 bases, with 11 bases between them. This CDR3 region has 13 residues. Germline V gives CDR1 PRHDT, CDR2 FYEKMQ (reference sequence). The CDR3 sequence: CASSLDRGGGYTF. DNA of the CDR3: TGTGCCAGCAGCTTAGATCGGGGAGGCGGCTACACCTTC.

This clone was counted only a few times. The rearrangement uses TRBV29-1 and TRBJ2-7; D ambiguous. The CDR3 sequence is 11 residues long. Germline-derived CDR1 and CDR2 are SQVTM and ANQGSEA. V was clipped by 6 bases and J by 3 bases, with 9 bases between them. As DNA, the CDR3 is TGCAGCGTCCTCCAGGACTACGAGCAGTACTTC. Its protein is CSVLQDYEQYF.

This clone was counted once. The V call is TRBV6-2 or TRBV6-3, the J call TRBJ2-5, with TRBD1 as a possible D gene (6 bases). The CDR3 has 15 amino acids. CDR1 is MNHEY and CDR2 is SVGEGT in the germline V gene. The ends were cut back, 2 bases at V and 3 bases at J, with 13 bases in the middle. CDR3 sequence reads: CASSYHDRTEETQYF. CDR3 nucleotide sequence: TGTGCCAGCAGTTACCACGACAGGACTGAAGAGACCCAGTACTTC.

This sequence joins TRBV10-2 and TRBJ1-6; D remains unclear. CDR3 length: 14 residues. Looked up from germline, CDR1 is WSHSY and CDR2 is SAAADI. V dropped 7 bases and J dropped 7 bases, with 14 bases sitting between them. The DNA for the CDR3 is TGCGCCAGCATGAAAGACTCAGCAAATTCACCCCTCCACTTT. Its protein product is CASMKDSANSPLHF.

V gene TRBV11-1 combines with J gene TRBJ1-1; D remains unclear. Trimming took off 5 bases at V and 1 base at J, with 11 bases between the two ends. This CDR3 is 14 amino acids long. Per the germline V gene, CDR1 is SGHAT and CDR2 is FQDESV (reference sequence). For the CDR3, the DNA is TGTGCCAGCAGCCCACATCCGGGGAACACTGAAGCTTTCTTT. Amino acid sequence: CASSPHPGNTEAFF.

V and J are TRBV15 and TRBJ1-1; D not certain. The germline V and J ends were trimmed by 0 bases and 0 bases, with 5 bases remaining between them. The germline CDR1 and CDR2 sequences are LNHNV and YYDKDF (reference sequence). CDR3 length equals 14 residues. The DNA for the CDR3 is TGTGCCACCAGCAGAGATATAGTGAACACTGAAGCTTTCTTT. It codes for CATSRDIVNTEAFF.

The rearrangement joins TRBV5-6 to TRBJ2-7, with D maybe TRBD1 (5 bases). The CDR3 totals 13 residues. Germline loops: CDR1 SGHDT, CDR2 YYEEEE. V was clipped by 3 bases and J by 6 bases, with 13 bases between them. The CDR3 sequence: CASSSITGSEQYF. The CDR3 nucleotides are TGTGCCAGCAGCTCGATTACAGGCTCCGAGCAGTACTTC.

V and J are TRBV5-5 and TRBJ2-7; no firm D call. Germline CDR1 is SGHKS and CDR2 is YYEKEE (reference sequence). The CDR3 runs 11 residues. Trimming removed 4 bases at V and 2 bases at J, with 4 bases between. This CDR3 reads CASSNTYEQYF. CDR3 nucleotides: TGTGCCAGCAGCAACACCTACGAGCAGTACTTC.

The V call is TRBV19, the J call TRBJ1-2; D gene unclear. The germline V and J ends were trimmed by 1 base and 2 bases, with 5 bases remaining between them. The germline gives CDR1 LNHDA, CDR2 SQIVND (reference sequence). CDR3 length equals 13 residues. CDR3 bases: TGTGCCAGTAGTATAGGCGGCAACTATGGCTACACCTTC. Amino acid sequence: CASSIGGNYGYTF.

The chain joins TRBV7-9 to TRBJ1-2; 9 nucleotides agree with TRBD1. This CDR3 comprises 19 residues. V shed 4 bases, J shed 2 bases, and the junction held 17 bases outside the gene matches. CDR1 SEHNR and CDR2 FQNEAQ come from the germline V gene (reference sequence). The CDR3 spells CASSSRRGDREEGNYGYTF. The CDR3, as DNA: TGTGCCAGCAGCTCCCGTAGGGGGGACAGGGAAGAAGGGAACTATGGCTACACCTTC.

The chain uses TRBV28 and TRBJ1-5, with D unclear. Trimming shortened V by 3 bases and J by 4 bases, and 10 bases separated the two germline ends. The germline gives CDR1 MDHEN, CDR2 SYDVKM. The CDR3 runs to 14 residues. CDR3 in DNA: TGTGCCAGCAGTTTCCATGGTAGTAATCAGCCCCAGCATTTT. It is translated as CASSFHGSNQPQHF.

J is TRBJ2-6 and V is TRBV18; 8 nucleotides agree with TRBD1. CDR1 is KGHSH and CDR2 is LQKENI in the germline V gene. V dropped 3 bases and J dropped 0; count of bases not matched to a gene: 13. This CDR3 is built from 20 residues. This CDR3 is CASSPRLTGVFHSGANVLTF. DNA for the CDR3: TGTGCCAGCTCACCGAGACTGACAGGGGTCTTCCACTCTGGGGCCAACGTCCTGACTTTC.

The CDR3: CASSDPHTDTGKNTEAFF. The CDR3, as DNA: TGTGCCAGCAGTGACCCTCATACGGACACCGGGAAGAACACTGAAGCTTTCTTT. The chain uses TRBV6-4 and TRBJ1-1; tentative D call: TRBD1 (5 bases). V lost 2 bases and J lost 1, with 20 bases in between. From germline, CDR1 is MRHNA and CDR2 SNTAGT. This CDR3 is built from 18 residues.

This clone has more than one count but fewer than ten. The V gene is TRBV5-5, the J gene TRBJ1-2; D is perhaps TRBD1 (6 bases). Trimming stripped 5 bases from V and 0 bases from J, with 17 bases between. The CDR3 is made up of 16 amino acids. Germline-derived CDR1 and CDR2 are SGHKS and YYEKEE (reference sequence). CDR3: CASRAFQGRANYGYTF. The CDR3 DNA is TGTGCCAGCAGGGCGTTTCAGGGGCGAGCTAACTATGGCTACACCTTC.

The CDR3 DNA reads as TGTGCCAGCAGCTTAGGACAGGGGATGGCTCAGCCCCAGCATTTT. Amino acid sequence: CASSLGQGMAQPQHF. The V gene is TRBV7-9, the J gene TRBJ1-5, with 8 bases lining up with TRBD1. Per the germline V gene, CDR1 is SEHNR and CDR2 is FQNEAQ (reference sequence). CDR3 length equals 15 residues. J was trimmed by 6 bases and V by 1 base; bases with no gene match: 5.

This rearrangement joins TRBV11-2 to TRBJ2-3, with a tentative D call TRBD2 (6 bases). Per germline, CDR1 SGHAT and CDR2 FQNNGV. V lost 4 bases and J 7 bases, leaving 15 bases between the germline ends. The CDR3 is 14 amino acids. CDR3: CASSSLAVGNTQYF. The CDR3, as DNA: TGTGCCAGCAGCTCGTTAGCGGTTGGGAATACGCAGTATTTT.

The chain employs TRBV2 and TRBJ2-2; a possible D gene is TRBD2 (6 bases). Looked up from germline, CDR1 is SNHLY and CDR2 is FYNNEI. Trimming shortened V by 6 bases and J by 6 bases, and 14 bases separated the two germline ends. This CDR3 comprises 14 residues. CDR3 residues: CASSRDFWAGELFF. CDR3 coding DNA: TGTGCCAGCAGCCGGGACTTTTGGGCCGGGGAGCTGTTTTTT.

V and J are TRBV6-2 or TRBV6-3 and TRBJ1-5; perhaps TRBD1 as D (5 bases). The CDR3 loop spans 16 amino acids. V lost 0 bases and J lost 3, with 12 bases in between. In germline, CDR1 is MNHEY, CDR2 SVGEGT. CDR3 amino acids: CASSYSFEGDNQPQHF. The CDR3, as DNA: TGTGCCAGCAGTTACTCCTTCGAAGGGGACAATCAGCCCCAGCATTTT.